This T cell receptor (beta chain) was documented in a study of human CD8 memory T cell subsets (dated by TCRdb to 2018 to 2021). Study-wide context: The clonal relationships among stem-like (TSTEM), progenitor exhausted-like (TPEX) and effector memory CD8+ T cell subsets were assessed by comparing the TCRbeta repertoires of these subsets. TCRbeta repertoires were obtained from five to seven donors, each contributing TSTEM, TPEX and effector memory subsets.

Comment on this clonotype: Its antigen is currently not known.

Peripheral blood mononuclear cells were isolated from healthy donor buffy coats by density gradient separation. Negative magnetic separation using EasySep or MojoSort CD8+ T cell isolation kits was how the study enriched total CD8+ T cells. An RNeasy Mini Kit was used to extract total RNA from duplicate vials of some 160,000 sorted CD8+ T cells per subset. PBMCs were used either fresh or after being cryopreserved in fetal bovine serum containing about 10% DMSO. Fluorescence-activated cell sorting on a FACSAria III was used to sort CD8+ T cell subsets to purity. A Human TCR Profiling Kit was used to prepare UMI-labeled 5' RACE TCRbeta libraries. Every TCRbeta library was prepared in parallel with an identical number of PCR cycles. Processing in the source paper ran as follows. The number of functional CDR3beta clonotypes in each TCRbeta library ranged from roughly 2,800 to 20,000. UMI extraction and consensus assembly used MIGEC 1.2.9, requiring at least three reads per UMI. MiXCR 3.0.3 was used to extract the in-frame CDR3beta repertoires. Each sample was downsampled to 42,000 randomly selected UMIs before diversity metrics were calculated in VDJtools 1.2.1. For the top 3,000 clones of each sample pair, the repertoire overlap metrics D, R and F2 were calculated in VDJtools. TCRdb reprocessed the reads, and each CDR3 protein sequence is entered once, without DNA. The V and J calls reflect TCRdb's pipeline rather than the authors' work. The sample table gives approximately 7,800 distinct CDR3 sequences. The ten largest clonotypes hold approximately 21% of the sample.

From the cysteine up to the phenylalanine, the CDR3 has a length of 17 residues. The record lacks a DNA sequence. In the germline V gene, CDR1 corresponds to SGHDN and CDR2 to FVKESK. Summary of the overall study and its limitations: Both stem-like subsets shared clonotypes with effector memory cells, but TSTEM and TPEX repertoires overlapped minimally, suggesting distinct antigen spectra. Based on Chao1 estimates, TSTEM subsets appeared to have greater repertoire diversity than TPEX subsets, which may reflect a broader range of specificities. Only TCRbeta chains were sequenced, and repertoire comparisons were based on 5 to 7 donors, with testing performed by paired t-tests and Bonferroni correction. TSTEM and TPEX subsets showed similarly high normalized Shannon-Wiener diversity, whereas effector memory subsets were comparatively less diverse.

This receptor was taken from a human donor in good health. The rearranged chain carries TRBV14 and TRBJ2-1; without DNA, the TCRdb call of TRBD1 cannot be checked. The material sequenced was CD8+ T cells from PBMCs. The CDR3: CASSQVPGTGVENEQFF.